The entry below describes one T cell receptor (beta chain). These data are taken from a study of T cell changes during pregnancy in multiple sclerosis. Method: immunoSEQ multiplex PCR; TCRdb's copy keeps in-frame clones and lacks some. The sample records around 100,000 clones, roughly 92% being singletons. This material consisted of peripheral blood, taken in the second trimester of pregnancy. The receptor's source is a female donor with multiple sclerosis, enrolled in a pregnancy study.

This CDR3 is CAARGVGGYTF. Here the CDR3 DNA reads TGTGCCGCCCGGGGAGTGGGTGGCTACACCTTC. V gene TRBV6-5 combines with J gene TRBJ1-2; D not resolved. The CDR3 is 11 residues long. V was shortened by 11 bases and J by 7 bases, with 14 bases between the two germline ends. CDR1 and CDR2 from the germline V gene are MNHEY and SVGAGI.